This T cell receptor (beta chain) was sequenced in a study of T cells in women clearing cervical HPV infection. As for the study in general: Control women cleared a single incident HPV16 infection within 12 months.

CDR1 SEHNR and CDR2 FQNEAQ come from the germline V gene (reference sequence). CDR3 size: 14 residues. Concerning this clone: The sequence runs out 3 residues before the end of the CDR3; the remainder is reconstructed from the germline J gene.

The data were produced by immunoSEQ multiplex PCR, yet TCRdb's version contains in-frame clones alone and is incomplete. The sample table sets out 34,000 or so clones. The clonotype comes from a woman aged 18-70 years with a cervical HPV16 infection that either progressed to CIN3+ or cleared (not recorded which). The sample was blood buffy coat. This chain links TRBV7-9 with TRBJ1-2; 9 nucleotides align to TRBD1. The CDR3 sequence: CASSLGQGYNDYTF. Incomplete CDR3 DNA: TGTGCCAGCAGCTTGGGACAGGGTTACAATGAC.